A single sample is the source of the 19 T cell receptor beta chains below, sequenced in a study of molecular identifiers for immune sequencing clone quantification. TCRdb passed the PCR reads through MiXCR, listing each CDR3 protein once. The data hold over 600,000 distinct CDR3 sequences, with just under 20% observed a single time. Sequencing was performed on naive CD8+ T cells from blood, with Jurkat cell RNA spiked in. The subset: FACS-sorted CD8+CD4-CCR7+CD45RA+ naive T cells. Receptor source: a human donor in good health. Some libraries in this study had Jurkat cell RNA spiked in.

This clonotype was seen repeatedly, ten times or more. V usage is TRBV5-1 and J usage is TRBJ2-1; no definite D call. V was cut by 0 bases and J by 7 bases, with 14 bases left in between. Germline CDR1 and CDR2: SGHRS and YFSETQ. The CDR3 covers 15 residues. The CDR3 coding sequence is TGCGCCAGCAGCTTGGCTAGTGGGGTGTTGAATGAGCAGTTCTTC. Translation: CASSLASGVLNEQFF. The complete variable domain, with remaining parts taken from reference TRBV5-1 and TRBJ2-1, reads KAGVTQTPRYLIKTRGQQVTLSCSPISGHRSVSWYQQTPGQGLQFLFEYFSETQRNKGNFPGRFSGRQFSNSRSEMNVSTLELGDSALYLCASSLASGVLNEQFFGPGTRLTVL.

This clonotype was recorded many times. The chain couples TRBV12-3 or TRBV12-4 to TRBJ2-3; D unresolved. The CDR3 consists of 13 residues. Trimming removed 5 bases from V and 6 bases from J, with 12 bases in between. The chain's CDR3 is CASSLPRSDTQYF. The DNA for the CDR3 is TGTGCCAGCAGTCTACCACGATCGGATACGCAGTATTTT.

This clonotype appeared many times. The CDR3 region is CASSPTGGGTEAFF. CDR3 DNA: TGTGCCAGCAGCCCCACAGGGGGAGGCACTGAAGCTTTCTTT. The chain combines TRBV7-9 with TRBJ1-1; the match to TRBD1 covers 8 bases. The CDR3 sequence is 14 residues long. V gave up 5 bases and J gave up 4 bases; unmatched junction bases: 6. The V gene's germline CDR1 is SEHNR and CDR2 FQNEAQ (reference sequence).

Many counts were recorded for this clonotype. This chain uses TRBV5-6 with TRBJ2-7; the D gene is possibly TRBD1 (6 bases). The CDR3 is 17 residues long. With 3 bases removed from V and 0 bases from J, the gap between germline ends came to 19 bases. Germline loops: CDR1 SGHDT, CDR2 YYEEEE. The CDR3 DNA reads as TGTGCCAGCAGCTCCTCCCCCGGGACACCGAGCTCCTACGAGCAGTACTTC. This translates into CASSSSPGTPSSYEQYF. Based on the CDR3 plus reference TRBV5-6 and TRBJ2-7, the full variable domain is DAGVTQSPTHLIKTRGQQVTLRCSPKSGHDTVSWYQQALGQGPQFIFQYYEEEERQRGNFPDRFSGHQFPNYSSELNVNALLLGDSALYLCASSSSPGTPSSYEQYFGPGTRLTVT.

This clonotype was seen ten or more times. V gene TRBV7-3 combines with J gene TRBJ1-1; 10 bases are a match to TRBD1. Looked up from germline, CDR1 is SGHTA and CDR2 is FQGTGA. V was pared by 5 bases and J by 6 bases, with 15 bases of the junction left unmatched. There are 17 residues in the CDR3. The CDR3 bases are TGTGCCAGCAGCCCCAAGGACAGGGGGTCGTTTTCGCCTGAAGCTTTCTTT. Residues: CASSPKDRGSFSPEAFF.

This clonotype was detected ten times or more. J is TRBJ1-1 and V is TRBV7-9; the D gene is possibly TRBD1 (5 bases). Trimming removed 1 base from V and 10 bases from J, with 13 bases in between. Germline V lookup: CDR1 SEHNR, CDR2 FQNEAQ (reference sequence). There are 13 residues in the CDR3. The chain's CDR3 is CASSLGAGLLAFF. CDR3 in DNA: TGTGCCAGCAGCTTAGGGGCGGGGCTGCTAGCTTTCTTT.

This clonotype appeared many times. V usage is TRBV12-3 or TRBV12-4 and J usage is TRBJ2-3; TRBD2 matches 8 bases. CDR3 size: 15 residues. V gave up 10 bases and J gave up 2 bases; unmatched junction bases: 11. The CDR3 DNA reads as TGTGCCATTACCGTCGGGGGGGTCTACACAGATACGCAGTATTTT. Its translation: CAITVGGVYTDTQYF.

This clonotype was observed a handful of times. The rearrangement uses TRBV9 and TRBJ2-7; 10 positions agree with TRBD2. With 0 bases clipped from V and 4 bases from J, the junction kept 4 bases outside the gene matches. The CDR3 spans 15 residues. Looked up from germline, CDR1 is SGDLS and CDR2 is YYNGEE. Here the CDR3 reads CASSVGLAGEYEQYF. The CDR3 region has the DNA TGTGCCAGCAGCGTAGGTCTAGCGGGGGAATACGAGCAGTACTTC.

Concerning this clonotype itself: Being one base from a much bigger clone, this may be a read error. The rearrangement links TRBV2 to TRBJ2-5, with D possibly TRBD1 on 5 matching bases. The CDR3 sequence is 14 residues long. The germline V gene has CDR1 SNHLY and CDR2 FYNNEI. V lost 8 bases, J lost 4 bases, and 17 bases lay in between. For the CDR3, the DNA is TGTGCCAGCTTAAAGTGGGGCGGTCCAGAGACCCAGTACTTC. It is translated as CASLKWGGPETQYF.

This clonotype has a handful of counts. The chain carries TRBV7-9 and TRBJ2-4; no reliable D call. Trimming took 5 bases from V and 6 from J, leaving 14 bases between them. This CDR3 region has 14 residues. From germline, CDR1 is SEHNR and CDR2 FQNEAQ (reference sequence). Here the CDR3 DNA reads TGTGCCAGCAGCGGAGAAGGAACGGGAAACATTCAGTACTTC. Translating gives CASSGEGTGNIQYF.

The chain is built from TRBV7-9 and TRBJ1-4, with 8 nucleotides matching TRBD1. This CDR3 has 15 residues. V was pared by 2 bases and J by 8 bases, with 7 bases of the junction left unmatched. The germline CDR1 and CDR2 sequences are SEHNR and FQNEAQ (reference sequence). The CDR3, as DNA: TGTGCCAGCAGCTTAACCGGGACAGGTGGAGAAAAACTGTTTTTT. Translating it yields CASSLTGTGGEKLFF.

With respect to this clonotype: A clone one base away is much larger, so this may be a read error. V usage is TRBV5-3 and J usage is TRBJ1-1; D not resolved. TRBV5-3 is marked as an open reading frame, function uncertain. V lost 8 bases to trimming and J lost 6 bases, with 29 bases between them. The CDR3 has 17 residues. As DNA, the CDR3 is TGTGCCAGCAGCCCCGGGCGAAAATCGTGGGCTGACGCTGAAGCTTTCTTT. Protein sequence: CASSPGRKSWADAEAFF.

As regards this clonotype: A much more abundant neighbour one base away suggests this may be a read error. V gene TRBV7-6 combines with J gene TRBJ2-6; TRBD1 agrees at 11 bases. The V gene's germline CDR1 is SGHVS and CDR2 FNYEAQ. Losses at the gene ends were 6 bases for V and 0 bases for J; bases not matched to a gene: 10. The CDR3 totals 19 residues. CDR3 loop: CASRRTGGSRHSGANVLTF. The CDR3 DNA is TGTGCCAGCAGAAGGACAGGGGGCTCCCGCCACTCTGGGGCCAACGTCCTGACTTTC. Based on the CDR3 plus reference TRBV7-6 and TRBJ2-6, the full variable domain is GAGVSQSPRYKVTKRGQDVALRCDPISGHVSLYWYRQALGQGPEFLTYFNYEAQQDKSGLPNDRFSAERPEGSISTLTIQRTEQRDSAMYRCASRRTGGSRHSGANVLTFGAGSRLTVL.

This clonotype occurred many times. The V and J genes are TRBV20-1 and TRBJ2-7; 7 bases map to TRBD1. J gave up 1 base and V 1 base, and 4 bases lay outside the gene matches. The CDR3 runs 14 residues. Germline V CDR1 and CDR2: DFQATT, SNEGSKA (reference sequence). The chain's CDR3 is CSARGYRGSYEQYF. CDR3 bases: TGCAGTGCTAGAGGATACAGGGGATCCTACGAGCAGTACTTC.

The chain links TRBV19 to TRBJ1-5, with D uncertain. V dropped 5 bases and J dropped 3 bases, with 14 bases sitting between them. The CDR3 runs to 15 residues. In germline, CDR1 is LNHDA, CDR2 SQIVND (reference sequence). CDR3 coding DNA: TGTGCCAGTAGTCCCCGTGTGGAGTTCAATCAGCCCCAGCATTTT. Translated: CASSPRVEFNQPQHF.

This clonotype appeared many times. The chain links TRBV28 to TRBJ2-3; 10 bases agree with TRBD2. V dropped 4 bases and J dropped 0; count of bases not matched to a gene: 10. Germline CDR1 reads MDHEN; CDR2 reads SYDVKM. The CDR3 length is 18 residues. In DNA, the CDR3 is TGTGCCAGCAGTTACAGGACTAGCGGATATACTAGCACAGATACGCAGTATTTT. This translates into CASSYRTSGYTSTDTQYF. The whole variable domain, remainder taken from reference TRBV28 and TRBJ2-3, is DVKVTQSSRYLVKRTGEKVFLECVQDMDHENMFWYRQDPGLGLRLIYFSYDVKMKEKGDIPEGYSVSREKKERFSLILESASTNQTSMYLCASSYRTSGYTSTDTQYFGPGTRLTVL.

This clonotype has just a few counts. CDR3 DNA sequence: TGTGCCAGCAGTGACGGAAGCTTTGCAACTAATGAAAAACTGTTTTTT. Amino acids: CASSDGSFATNEKLFF. The chain combines TRBV25-1 with TRBJ1-4; the D is unclear. The CDR3 runs to 16 residues. The V end lost 3 bases, the J end lost 0 bases, and 11 bases lay between the germline ends. The germline V gene has CDR1 MGHDK and CDR2 SYGVNS.

This chain connects TRBV7-9 to TRBJ1-4; no clear D gene. Germline V gives CDR1 SEHNR, CDR2 FQNEAQ (reference sequence). The germline V and J ends were trimmed by 5 bases and 7 bases, with 17 bases remaining between them. This CDR3 contains 15 residues. CDR3 amino acids: CASSLTRGCGEKLFF. CDR3 nucleotide sequence: TGTGCCAGCAGCCTGACCCGAGGGTGCGGTGAAAAACTGTTTTTT.

This rearrangement joins TRBV24-1 to TRBJ2-1; D is possibly TRBD1 or TRBD2 (6 bases each). CDR1 is KGHDR and CDR2 is SFDVKD in the germline V gene. V lost 5 bases and J 1 base, leaving 8 bases between the germline ends. The CDR3 runs to 14 residues. The CDR3 reads CATSVGGSYNEQFF. CDR3 DNA: TGTGCCACCAGTGTAGGGGGGTCCTACAATGAGCAGTTCTTC.